The next 23 T cell receptor beta chains were all read from a single sample in a study of blood T cell repertoires in COVID-19. The assay was immunoSEQ multiplex PCR, and TCRdb's table has in-frame clones only and misses some. The table shows roughly 150,000 clones, with approximately 83% occurring only once. Sequenced: peripheral blood. Receptor source: a man between 65 and 85 years old with active or convalescent COVID-19.

This chain links TRBV7-2 with TRBJ1-2, with 7 positions matching TRBD1. The germline gives CDR1 SGHTA, CDR2 FQGNSA. J lost 2 bases, V lost 5 bases, and 11 bases had no gene match. The CDR3 runs to 16 residues. In nucleotides, the CDR3 is TGTGCCAGCAGCCAACACTCCGGACAGGCGAACTATGGCTACACCTTC. Translating gives CASSQHSGQANYGYTF.

This chain connects TRBV7-2 to TRBJ2-2; 13 bases fit TRBD2. The CDR3 length is 18 residues. V was pared by 8 bases and J by 1 base, with 10 bases of the junction left unmatched. Looked up from germline, CDR1 is SGHTA and CDR2 is FQGNSA. The CDR3 loop reads CASHYKGLAGLNTGELFF. In DNA, the CDR3 is TGTGCCAGCCACTACAAGGGACTAGCGGGATTGAACACCGGGGAGCTGTTTTTT.

The chain couples TRBV15 to TRBJ2-4, with D possibly TRBD2 on 5 matching bases. This CDR3 is 13 amino acids long. In germline, CDR1 is LNHNV, CDR2 YYDKDF (reference sequence). Deletions cut 1 base from V and 12 bases from J, with 13 bases between. This chain's CDR3 is CATSRVPGEGQYF. CDR3 nucleotides: TGTGCCACCAGCAGAGTCCCGGGCGAGGGTCAGTACTTC.

This clone was counted once. V is TRBV11-3 and J is TRBJ2-5, with no clear D. Germline CDR1 and CDR2: SGHNT and YENEEA. The CDR3 runs 13 residues. V lost 1 base and J lost 4, with 7 bases in between. The DNA for the CDR3 is TGTGCCAGCAGCTTAGGGCCGGGAGAGACCCAGTACTTC. It specifies CASSLGPGETQYF.

This clone was detected only a few times. This chain joins TRBV3-1 (or the pseudogene TRBV3-2) and TRBJ1-2, with 8 positions matching TRBD1. Germline CDR1 reads LGHDT; CDR2 reads YNNKEL (reference sequence). The CDR3 runs 14 residues. V shed 4 bases, J shed 4 bases, and the junction held 5 bases outside the gene matches. CDR3 DNA: TGTGCCAGCAGCCCCTCAGGGGGCCCCTATGGCTACACCTTC. This gives the protein CASSPSGGPYGYTF.

The chain combines TRBV9 with TRBJ2-7; tentative D call: TRBD1 (5 bases). The CDR3 runs to 13 residues. Deletions cut 3 bases from V and 3 bases from J, with 10 bases between. Per the germline V gene, CDR1 is SGDLS and CDR2 is YYNGEE. In DNA, the CDR3 is TGTGCCAGCAGCGAAGGGGTCTACTACGAGCAGTACTTC. Encoded protein: CASSEGVYYEQYF. The full variable domain, in which reference TRBV9 and TRBJ2-7 provide the parts outside the CDR3, is DSGVTQTPKHLITATGQRVTLRCSPRSGDLSVYWYQQSLDQGLQFLIQYYNGEERAKGNILERFSAQQFPDLHSELNLSSLELGDSALYFCASSEGVYYEQYFGPGTRLTVT.

The chain employs TRBV7-2 and TRBJ2-2; D is possibly TRBD1 (6 bases). V was cut by 2 bases and J by 6 bases, with 13 bases left in between. The germline V gene encodes CDR1 SGHTA and CDR2 FQGNSA. The CDR3 is made up of 15 amino acids. The CDR3 loop reads CASSLPQGGAGELFF. CDR3 sequence (DNA): TGTGCCAGCAGCTTACCACAAGGGGGTGCCGGGGAGCTGTTTTTT. The full variable domain, its missing parts supplied by reference TRBV7-2 and TRBJ2-2, is GAGVSQSPSNKVTEKGKDVELRCDPISGHTALYWYRQSLGQGLEFLIYFQGNSAPDKSGLPSDRFSAERTGGSVSTLTIQRTQQEDSAVYLCASSLPQGGAGELFFGEGSRLTVL.

The gene calls are TRBV7-6 and TRBJ1-2; 9 nucleotides line up with TRBD1. V lost 5 bases to trimming and J lost 8 bases; unmatched junction nucleotides: 12. CDR1 and CDR2 from the germline V gene are SGHVS and FNYEAQ. The CDR3 is 15 residues long. The CDR3 DNA reads as TGTGCCAGCAGCCCTCCCCGGGGACAGGGAGGAGGCTACACCTTC. Its protein is CASSPPRGQGGGYTF.

The chain employs TRBV6-2 or TRBV6-3 and TRBJ2-2; TRBD2 is a possible D gene (7 bases). With 2 bases removed from V and 3 bases from J, the gap between germline ends came to 19 bases. Looked up from germline, CDR1 is MNHEY and CDR2 is SVGEGT. The length of the CDR3 is 18 residues. The CDR3, as DNA: TGTGCCAGCAGTTACCCCCCTGGGGGGGGGCTTCACACCGGGGAGCTGTTTTTT. Its protein is CASSYPPGGGLHTGELFF.

This rearrangement joins TRBV24-1 to TRBJ2-2; D is ambiguous. The CDR3 totals 15 residues. V lost 1 base and J lost 3, with 8 bases in between. Germline loops: CDR1 KGHDR, CDR2 SFDVKD. The CDR3 region has the DNA TGTGCCACCAGTGATTTAACCCGGGACACCGGGGAGCTGTTTTTT. This translates into CATSDLTRDTGELFF.

The gene calls are TRBV11-2 and TRBJ1-2, with D possibly being TRBD1 (6 bases). The CDR3 extends over 15 amino acids. The V end lost 0 bases, the J end lost 2 bases, and 10 bases lay between the germline ends. CDR1 is SGHAT, CDR2 FQNNGV, per germline. In DNA form, the CDR3 reads TGTGCCAGCAGCTTAGATAGAGGACAGAACTATGGCTACACCTTC. Its protein is CASSLDRGQNYGYTF.

This clone was observed a few times. The chain has TRBV27 and TRBJ2-7; tentative D call: TRBD2 (6 bases). The V gene's germline CDR1 is MNHEY and CDR2 SMNVEV (reference sequence). The CDR3 length is 15 residues. V dropped 5 bases and J dropped 2 bases, with 16 bases sitting between them. CDR3 nucleotide sequence: TGTGCCAGCAGTCCCGCCGGGACTTCCACCTACGAGCAGTACTTC. Protein product: CASSPAGTSTYEQYF.

This clone was detected once. V is TRBV12-3 or TRBV12-4 and J is TRBJ2-2, with unresolved D. This CDR3 has 13 residues. The V end was cut by 10 bases, the J end by 4 bases, with 13 bases between. The CDR3 DNA reads as TGTGCCACCGCTTTCCTAATCACCGGGGAGCTGTTTTTT. Translating gives CATAFLITGELFF.

The rearrangement joins TRBV29-1 to TRBJ2-7; 11 bases fit TRBD1. The germline V gene encodes CDR1 SQVTM and CDR2 ANQGSEA. V trimming: 6 bases; J trimming: 2 bases; junction bases outside the gene matches: 6. The CDR3 is made up of 14 amino acids. In DNA, the CDR3 is TGCAGCGTCGGACAGGGGGCCGGAACCTACGAGCAGTACTTC. It is translated as CSVGQGAGTYEQYF.

This clone was observed once. The chain employs TRBV27 and TRBJ1-1; TRBD1 is a possible D gene (5 bases). There are 11 residues in the CDR3. Germline CDR1 MNHEY, CDR2 SMNVEV (reference sequence). Trimming removed 6 bases from V and 4 bases from J, with 6 bases in between. The CDR3, as DNA: TGTGCCAGCAGGGGGCCCACTGAAGCTTTCTTT. Translation gives CASRGPTEAFF.

The V and J genes are TRBV11-3 and TRBJ2-2; 7 bases agree with TRBD2. The trim removed 5 bases at V and 6 bases at J, leaving 15 bases unmatched. Germline V gene sequence: CDR1 SGHNT, CDR2 YENEEA. The length of the CDR3 is 17 residues. CDR3 DNA: TGTGCCAGCAGCCTCCGCGCGGCGCTAGCGGAGGCCGGGGAGCTGTTTTTT. It is translated as CASSLRAALAEAGELFF.

The chain has TRBV3-1 (or the pseudogene TRBV3-2) and TRBJ1-1, with D unclear. Trimming shortened V by 3 bases and J by 5 bases, and 13 bases separated the two germline ends. Germline V gene data show CDR1 as LGHDT and CDR2 as YNNKEL (reference sequence). This CDR3 region has 14 residues. The CDR3 nucleotides are TGTGCCAGCAGCCATTTCCAGGTTGGGACTGAAGCTTTCTTT. It translates to CASSHFQVGTEAFF.

The rearrangement uses TRBV29-1 and TRBJ2-1; 11 bases line up with TRBD2. CDR1 SQVTM and CDR2 ANQGSEA come from the germline V gene. CDR3 size: 14 residues. V was pared by 4 bases and J by 6 bases, with 5 bases of the junction left unmatched. CDR3 in amino acids: CSVGGTSGGNEQFF. For the CDR3, the DNA is TGCAGCGTTGGAGGGACTAGCGGTGGCAATGAGCAGTTCTTC.

CDR3 sequence reads: CASSLRTSGVAETQYF. CDR3 nucleotides: TGTGCCAGCAGCCTCCGGACTAGCGGGGTTGCAGAGACCCAGTACTTC. This sequence joins TRBV7-2 and TRBJ2-5, with 12 bases lining up with TRBD2. There are 16 residues in the CDR3. V was clipped by 5 bases and J by 4 bases; unmatched bases: 8. Germline lookup yields CDR1 SGHTA and CDR2 FQGNSA.

This chain joins TRBV5-5 and TRBJ1-1; D remains ambiguous. The germline CDR1 and CDR2 sequences are SGHKS and YYEKEE (reference sequence). Trimming cost V 0 bases and J 1 base, with 13 bases left between them. This CDR3 region has 16 residues. This CDR3 is CASSLATAGWNTEAFF. In DNA form, the CDR3 reads TGTGCCAGCAGCTTGGCGACGGCAGGTTGGAACACTGAAGCTTTCTTT.

This chain links TRBV2 with TRBJ2-5; unclear D gene. CDR1 is SNHLY and CDR2 is FYNNEI in the germline V gene. CDR3 length: 12 amino acids. Trimming took off 8 bases at V and 3 bases at J, with 10 bases between the two ends. CDR3 bases: TGTGCCAGCCTTAGCCCCGAAGAGACCCAGTACTTC. Protein: CASLSPEETQYF. The full variable domain, with the rest looked up from reference TRBV2 and TRBJ2-5, is EPEVTQTPSHQVTQMGQEVILRCVPISNHLYFYWYRQILGQKVEFLVSFYNNEISEKSEIFDDQFSVERPDGSNFTLKIRSTKLEDSAMYFCASLSPEETQYFGPGTRLLVL.

The V call is TRBV4-1, the J call TRBJ1-2, with a weak D call TRBD1 (5 bases). V lost 0 bases to trimming and J lost 7 bases, with 12 bases between them. The CDR3 is 14 amino acids. Germline values: CDR1 MGHRA, CDR2 YSYEKL. CDR3 sequence reads: CASSQDAQGGGYTF. The CDR3 DNA sequence: TGCGCCAGCAGCCAAGATGCCCAGGGAGGTGGCTACACCTTC.

The rearrangement joins TRBV6-1 to TRBJ2-2; D possibly corresponds to TRBD1 (6 bases). V was trimmed by 3 bases and J by 7 bases, leaving 9 bases between them. This CDR3 is 13 amino acids long. The germline V gene has CDR1 MNHNS and CDR2 SASEGT. CDR3 in DNA: TGTGCCAGCAGTGACGGACAGTACGGGGAGCTGTTTTTT. Residues: CASSDGQYGELFF.